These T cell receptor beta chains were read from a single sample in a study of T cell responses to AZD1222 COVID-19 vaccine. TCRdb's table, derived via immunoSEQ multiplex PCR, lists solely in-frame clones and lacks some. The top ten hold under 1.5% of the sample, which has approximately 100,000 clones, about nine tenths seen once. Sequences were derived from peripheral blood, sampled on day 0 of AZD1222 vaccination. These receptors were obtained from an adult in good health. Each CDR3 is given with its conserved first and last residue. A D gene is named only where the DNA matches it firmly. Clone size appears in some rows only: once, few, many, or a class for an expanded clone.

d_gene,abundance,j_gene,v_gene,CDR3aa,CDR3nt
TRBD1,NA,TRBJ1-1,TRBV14,CASSPLGGDTEAFF,TGTGCCAGCAGCCCCTTAGGGGGCGACACTGAAGCTTTCTTT
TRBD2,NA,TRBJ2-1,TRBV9,CASSLGTSGYNEQFF,TGTGCCAGCAGCCTCGGGACTAGCGGCTACAATGAGCAGTTCTTC
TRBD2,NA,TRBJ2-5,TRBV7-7,CASSIGRVAGGQETQYF,TGTGCCAGCAGCATTGGGCGGGTAGCGGGGGGCCAAGAGACCCAGTACTTC
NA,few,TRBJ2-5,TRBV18,CASSPPLGEGANQETQYF,TGTGCCAGCTCACCGCCCCTCGGGGAAGGGGCCAACCAAGAGACCCAGTACTTC
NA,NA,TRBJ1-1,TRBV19,CASSPSVENTEAFF,TGTGCCAGTAGCCCTAGCGTGGAAAACACTGAAGCTTTCTTT
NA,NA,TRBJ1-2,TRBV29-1,CSVVENYGYTF,TGCAGTGTAGTGGAAAACTATGGCTACACCTTC
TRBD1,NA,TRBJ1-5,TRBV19,CASHQGRGQGANQPQHF,TGTGCCAGTCACCAGGGGAGGGGACAGGGTGCCAATCAGCCCCAGCATTTT
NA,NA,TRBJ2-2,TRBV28,CASSLRGDNTGELFF,TGTGCCAGCAGTTTACGAGGGGATAACACCGGGGAGCTGTTTTTT
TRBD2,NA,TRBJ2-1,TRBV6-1,CASSELGTSGAGLNNEQFF,TGTGCCAGCAGTGAATTAGGGACTAGCGGGGCTGGGTTGAACAATGAGCAGTTCTTC
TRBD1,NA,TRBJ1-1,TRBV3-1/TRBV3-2,CASSPFSEGGAGTEAFF,TGTGCCAGCAGCCCCTTTTCTGAAGGGGGCGCGGGAACTGAAGCTTTCTTT
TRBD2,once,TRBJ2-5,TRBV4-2,CASSQEREAGETQYF,TGTGCCAGCAGCCAAGAGCGGGAGGCAGGGGAGACCCAGTACTTC
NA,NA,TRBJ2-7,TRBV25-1,CANGRYWGYEQYF,TGTGCCAACGGACGGTATTGGGGCTACGAGCAGTACTTC
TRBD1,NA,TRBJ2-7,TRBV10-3,CAISEDRVAEQYF,TGTGCCATCAGTGAGGACAGGGTGGCCGAGCAGTACTTC
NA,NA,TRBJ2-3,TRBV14,CASSQDPGTDTQYF,TGTGCCAGCAGCCAAGACCCCGGCACAGATACGCAGTATTTT
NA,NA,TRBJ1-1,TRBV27,CASSLRRNTEAFF,TGTGCCAGCAGTTTACGGAGGAACACTGAAGCTTTCTTT
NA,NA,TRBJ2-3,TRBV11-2,CASSKNGLLTDTQYF,TGTGCCAGCAGCAAGAATGGGCTCCTCACAGATACGCAGTATTTT
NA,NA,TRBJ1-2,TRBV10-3,CAIRPDNYGYTF,TGTGCCATCAGACCGGACAACTATGGCTACACCTTC
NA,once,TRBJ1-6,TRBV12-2,CASRIRGSPLHF,TGTGCAAGTCGCATCAGGGGTTCACCCCTCCACTTT
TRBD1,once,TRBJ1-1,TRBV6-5,CASRSTGRDTEAFF,TGTGCCAGCAGATCGACAGGGAGGGACACTGAAGCTTTCTTT
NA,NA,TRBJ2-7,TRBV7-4,CASSFSRDYEQYF,TGTGCCAGCAGCTTTTCCCGGGACTACGAGCAGTACTTC
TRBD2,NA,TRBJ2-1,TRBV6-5,CASTGLAGNEQFF,TGTGCCAGTACGGGACTAGCAGGCAATGAGCAGTTCTTC
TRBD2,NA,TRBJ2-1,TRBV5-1,CASRGLAGDNEQFF,TGCGCCAGCAGAGGGCTAGCGGGGGACAATGAGCAGTTCTTC